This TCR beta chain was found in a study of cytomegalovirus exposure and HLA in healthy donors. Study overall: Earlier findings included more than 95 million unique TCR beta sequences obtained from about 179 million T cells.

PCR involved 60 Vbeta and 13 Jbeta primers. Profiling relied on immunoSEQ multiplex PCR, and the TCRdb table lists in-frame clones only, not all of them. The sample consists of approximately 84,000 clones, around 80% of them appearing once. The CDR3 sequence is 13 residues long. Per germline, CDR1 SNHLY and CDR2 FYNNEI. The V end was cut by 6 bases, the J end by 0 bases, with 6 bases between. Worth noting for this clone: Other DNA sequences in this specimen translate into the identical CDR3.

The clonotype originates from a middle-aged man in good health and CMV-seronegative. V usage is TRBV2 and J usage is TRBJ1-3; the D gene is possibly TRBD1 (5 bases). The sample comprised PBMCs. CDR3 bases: TGTGCCAGCAGCAGGGACTCTGGAAACACCATATATTTT. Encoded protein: CASSRDSGNTIYF.